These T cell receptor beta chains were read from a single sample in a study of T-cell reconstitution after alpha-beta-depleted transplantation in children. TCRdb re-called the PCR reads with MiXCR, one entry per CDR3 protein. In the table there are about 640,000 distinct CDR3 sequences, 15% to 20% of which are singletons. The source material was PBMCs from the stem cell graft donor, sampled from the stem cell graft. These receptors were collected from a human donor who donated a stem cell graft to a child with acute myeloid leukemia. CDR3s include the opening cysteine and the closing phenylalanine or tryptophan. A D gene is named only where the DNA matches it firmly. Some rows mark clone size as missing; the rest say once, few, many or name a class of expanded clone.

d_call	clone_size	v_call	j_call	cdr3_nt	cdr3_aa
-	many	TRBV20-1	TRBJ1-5	TGCAGTGCGAAAATCCCCCGCCAGGGTCAGCCCCAGCATTTT	CSAKIPRQGQPQHF
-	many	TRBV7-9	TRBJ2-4	TGTGCCAGCAGCTTCTCGGGAACTGGAGACATTCAGTACTTC	CASSFSGTGDIQYF
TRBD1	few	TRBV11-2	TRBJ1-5	TGTGCCAGCAGCTTAGGGGTTGGGTACAGGGGAAGCAATCAGCCCCAGCATTTT	CASSLGVGYRGSNQPQHF
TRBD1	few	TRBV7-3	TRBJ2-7	TGTGCCAGCAGCCTAGGACAGGGGGGACCCTACGAGCAGTACTTC	CASSLGQGGPYEQYF
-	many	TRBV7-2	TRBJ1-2	TGTGCCAGCAGCTTTAGGGTGGGCGGCTACACCTTC	CASSFRVGGYTF
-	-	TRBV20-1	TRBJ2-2	TGCAGTGCCAGACCCGGACAAAAACCGAACACCGGGGAGCTGTTTTTT	CSARPGQKPNTGELFF
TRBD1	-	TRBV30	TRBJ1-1	TGTGCCCGGAGTCTCGGACAGGCCCTGAACACTGAAGCTTTCTTT	CARSLGQALNTEAFF
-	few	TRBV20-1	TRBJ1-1	TGCAGTGCAGAAAAGAGGCGAGGGATGAACACTGAAGCTTTCTTT	CSAEKRRGMNTEAFF
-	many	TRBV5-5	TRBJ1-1	TGTGCCAGCAGCTTTAGGTTGTCGTCTACTGAAGCTTTCTTT	CASSFRLSSTEAFF
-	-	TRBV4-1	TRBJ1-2	TGCGCCAGCAGCCAAGATTCGGCCACACTCTATGGCTACACCTTC	CASSQDSATLYGYTF